This entry lists 4 T cell receptor beta chains sequenced from one sample in a study of metastatic and nonmetastatic thyroid tumors (dated by TCRdb to the early 2020s). The library was generated by PCR. Sequencer: Illumina HiSeq 4000. Using fastp at Q25 and MiXCR, TCRdb reprocessed the public reads and kept productive beta chains. The sample table contains about 92,000 clones; only one count was recorded for more than 12% of them. Just over 3.5% of the sample is held by the ten biggest clonotypes. Before undergoing thyroid surgery, none of the patients had been given any kind of treatment. Specimen: blood. These receptor sequences come from a female donor with papillary thyroid cancer or a benign thyroid nodule (not recorded which). Some clones in this sample may be carry-over from other donors' samples.

This clone was observed at least ten times. J is TRBJ2-3 and V is TRBV4-2, with TRBD2 matching over 7 bases. Germline assignment: CDR1 LGHNA and CDR2 YNFKEQ. The CDR3 length is 19 residues. V lost 4 bases to trimming and J lost 2 bases; unmatched junction nucleotides: 18. The CDR3 loop is CASSPRGASGVPDTDTQYF. The CDR3 bases are TGTGCCAGCAGCCCCCGAGGAGCTAGCGGTGTCCCCGACACAGATACGCAGTATTTT.

This clone showed up many times. V usage is TRBV4-2 and J usage is TRBJ2-6; 11 positions match TRBD1. V was clipped by 3 bases and J by 3 bases; unmatched bases: 7. The germline V gene encodes CDR1 LGHNA and CDR2 YNFKEQ. The CDR3 runs 18 residues. The CDR3 region is CASSHKWDRGVGANVLTF. The CDR3 DNA follows: TGTGCCAGCAGCCATAAATGGGACAGGGGGGTTGGGGCCAACGTCCTGACTTTC.

This clone was counted many times. This chain uses TRBV5-4 with TRBJ2-1; D might be TRBD2 (5 bases). The CDR3 contains 16 residues. Trimming pared 2 bases from V and 3 bases from J, leaving 15 bases between. The germline gives CDR1 SGHNT, CDR2 YYREEE (reference sequence). The CDR3 nucleotides are TGTGCCAGCAGCTTACAGACTAAGAAAAGCTACAATGAGCAGTTCTTC. This encodes CASSLQTKKSYNEQFF.

As regards this clone: A much bigger clone sits one base away, suggesting this may be a read error. The chain combines TRBV20-1 with TRBJ2-3; the D is unclear. CDR3 size: 10 residues. Per the germline V gene, CDR1 is DFQATT and CDR2 is SNEGSKA (reference sequence). DNA for the CDR3: TGCAGTGGGGTTAGAGATAAGCAGTATTTT. Protein sequence: CSGVRDKQYF.